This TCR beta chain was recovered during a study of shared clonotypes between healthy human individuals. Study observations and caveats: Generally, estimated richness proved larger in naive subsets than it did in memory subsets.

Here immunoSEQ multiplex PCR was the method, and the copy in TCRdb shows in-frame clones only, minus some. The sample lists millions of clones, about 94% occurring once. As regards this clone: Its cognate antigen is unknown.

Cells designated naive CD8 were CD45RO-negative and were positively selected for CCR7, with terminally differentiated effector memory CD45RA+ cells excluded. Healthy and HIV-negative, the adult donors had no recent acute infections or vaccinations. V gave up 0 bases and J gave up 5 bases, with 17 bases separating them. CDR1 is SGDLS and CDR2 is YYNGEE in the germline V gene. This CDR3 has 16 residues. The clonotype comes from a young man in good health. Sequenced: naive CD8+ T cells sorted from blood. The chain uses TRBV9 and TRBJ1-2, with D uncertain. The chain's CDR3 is CASSVGQSYGIYGYTF. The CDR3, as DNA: TGTGCCAGCAGCGTAGGCCAGTCCTACGGAATTTATGGCTACACCTTC.